The 16 T cell receptor beta chains below all came from one sample that was sequenced in a study of identifying expanded T cells in peripheral blood. Sequenced by immunoSEQ multiplex PCR; TCRdb stores in-frame clones only, minus some. Of about 91,000 clones listed, 88% are singletons. Sequenced material: blood. The receptors here all came from a person aged 18-69 years in good health.

This clone was recorded only once. The J gene is TRBJ2-5, the V gene TRBV4-1, with D maybe TRBD2 (6 bases). Germline lookup yields CDR1 MGHRA and CDR2 YSYEKL. The CDR3 totals 14 residues. Trimming took 0 bases from V and 5 from J, leaving 10 bases between them. The CDR3: CASSQDWRAETQYF. In DNA, the CDR3 is TGCGCCAGCAGCCAAGATTGGAGGGCGGAGACCCAGTACTTC.

The genes are TRBV19 and TRBJ2-2; TRBD2 agrees at 7 bases. Germline V lookup: CDR1 LNHDA, CDR2 SQIVND (reference sequence). V dropped 5 bases and J dropped 2; count of bases not matched to a gene: 11. The CDR3 is made up of 17 amino acids. The CDR3 is CASSPESSGDNTGELFF. CDR3 DNA sequence: TGTGCCAGTAGTCCCGAATCTAGCGGAGATAACACCGGGGAGCTGTTTTTT.

The V gene is TRBV19, the J gene TRBJ2-7; no reliable D call. CDR3 length: 14 residues. V was shortened by 2 bases and J by 2 bases, with 10 bases between the two germline ends. Germline loops: CDR1 LNHDA, CDR2 SQIVND (reference sequence). This chain's CDR3 is CASSIPGSTYEQYF. The CDR3 DNA follows: TGTGCCAGTAGTATACCCGGGTCTACCTACGAGCAGTACTTC.

The chain recombines TRBV28 with TRBJ2-3, with 10 bases aligning to TRBD2. Germline loops: CDR1 MDHEN, CDR2 SYDVKM. Losses at the gene ends were 4 bases for V and 3 bases for J; bases not matched to a gene: 1. CDR3 length: 14 residues. CDR3 sequence (DNA): TGTGCCAGCAGTTATAGCGGGGGGACAGATACGCAGTATTTT. Protein product: CASSYSGGTDTQYF.

This chain connects TRBV30 to TRBJ2-5, with TRBD1 matching over 9 bases. This CDR3 is 14 amino acids long. V lost 5 bases, J lost 0 bases, and 4 bases stayed unmatched. The V gene's germline CDR1 is GTSNPN and CDR2 SVGIG (reference sequence). The DNA of the CDR3 is TGTGCCTGGGGGACAGGGAAAAACCAAGAGACCCAGTACTTC. Translated, it gives CAWGTGKNQETQYF. The complete variable domain, with remaining parts taken from reference TRBV30 and TRBJ2-5, reads SQTIHQWPATLVQPVGSPLSLECTVEGTSNPNLYWYRQAAGRGLQLLFYSVGIGQISSEVPQNLSASRPQDRQFILSSKKLLLSDSGFYLCAWGTGKNQETQYFGPGTRLLVL.

CDR3 sequence reads: CASSVTSGQGNSPLHF. The CDR3 nucleotides are TGTGCCAGCAGTGTAACTTCGGGACAGGGTAATTCACCCCTCCACTTT. The chain links TRBV6-1 to TRBJ1-6, with 9 bases that match TRBD1. Germline CDR1 reads MNHNS; CDR2 reads SASEGT. This CDR3 is 16 amino acids long. Unmatched junction bases numbered 7, after V lost 4 bases and J lost 6 bases.

The genes are TRBV6-1 and TRBJ2-5; 7 bases match TRBD1. Germline CDR1 is MNHNS and CDR2 is SASEGT. V trimming: 3 bases; J trimming: 0 bases; junction bases outside the gene matches: 4. CDR3 length: 15 residues. The DNA of the CDR3 is TGTGCCAGCAGTGACCAAACAGGGGACCAAGAGACCCAGTACTTC. It encodes CASSDQTGDQETQYF.

The rearrangement uses TRBV7-9 and TRBJ1-3; tentative D call: TRBD1 (5 bases). Trimming pared 2 bases from V and 4 bases from J, leaving 12 bases between. CDR1 and CDR2 (germline): SEHNR, FQNEAQ (reference sequence). The CDR3 covers 15 residues. The DNA of the CDR3 is TGTGCCAGCAGCTTAATCCCAGGGATCGGAAACACCATATATTTT. This encodes CASSLIPGIGNTIYF.

CDR3: CASSQGQGGNTEAFF. The CDR3 DNA sequence: TGCGCCAGCAGCCAAGGACAGGGAGGGAACACTGAAGCTTTCTTT. The rearrangement links TRBV4-1 to TRBJ1-1; 7 positions agree with TRBD1. The CDR3 extends over 15 amino acids. V lost 1 base and J lost 1; bases outside the gene matches: 3. Per the germline V gene, CDR1 is MGHRA and CDR2 is YSYEKL.

This chain connects TRBV19 to TRBJ1-2, with D unclear. Per germline, CDR1 LNHDA and CDR2 SQIVND (reference sequence). V was shortened by 2 bases and J by 8 bases, with 15 bases between the two germline ends. The CDR3 length is 14 residues. This CDR3 is CASSIRQGLSGYTF. As DNA, the CDR3 is TGTGCCAGTAGTATAAGACAAGGGCTGAGCGGCTACACCTTC.

The rearrangement uses TRBV6-4 and TRBJ2-3; 10 nucleotides line up with TRBD2. Germline-derived CDR1 and CDR2 are MRHNA and SNTAGT. The CDR3 has 17 amino acids. J gave up 0 bases and V 2 bases, and 5 bases lay outside the gene matches. CDR3 sequence: CASSDGWTSGSTDTQYF. The CDR3 DNA follows: TGTGCCAGCAGTGACGGGTGGACTAGCGGTAGCACAGATACGCAGTATTTT.

V gene TRBV2 combines with J gene TRBJ2-2, with 14 bases identical to TRBD2. CDR1 and CDR2 from the germline V gene are SNHLY and FYNNEI. CDR3 size: 19 residues. After removal of 3 bases from V and 7 bases from J, the junction contained 13 bases not matched to a gene. The CDR3 coding sequence is TGTGCCAGCAGTGATTGGCTACCGGGACTAGCGGGAGAGGTCGGGGAGCTGTTTTTT. Protein: CASSDWLPGLAGEVGELFF. Using reference TRBV2 and TRBJ2-2 for the parts outside the CDR3, the full variable domain is EPEVTQTPSHQVTQMGQEVILRCVPISNHLYFYWYRQILGQKVEFLVSFYNNEISEKSEIFDDQFSVERPDGSNFTLKIRSTKLEDSAMYFCASSDWLPGLAGEVGELFFGEGSRLTVL.

CDR3 region: CASSLGTGRNTEAFF. The CDR3 DNA sequence: TGTGCCAGCAGCTTAGGGACAGGACGGAACACTGAAGCTTTCTTT. The rearrangement joins TRBV5-4 to TRBJ1-1, with TRBD1 matching over 8 bases. Germline-derived CDR1 and CDR2 are SGHNT and YYREEE (reference sequence). CDR3 length equals 15 residues. V shed 2 bases and J 1 base; nucleotides not matched to a gene: 4.

The chain combines TRBV7-8 with TRBJ1-5; 7 nucleotides align to TRBD1. The germline V gene has CDR1 SGHVS and CDR2 FQNEAQ. V gave up 4 bases and J gave up 1 base; unmatched junction bases: 7. This CDR3 comprises 16 residues. CDR3 sequence: CASSSFLQGSNQPQHF. The CDR3, as DNA: TGTGCCAGCAGCTCCTTCTTACAGGGGAGCAATCAGCCCCAGCATTTT. The variable domain in full, completed from reference TRBV7-8 and TRBJ1-5, reads GAGVSQSPRYKVAKRGQDVALRCDPISGHVSLFWYQQALGQGPEFLTYFQNEAQLDKSGLPSDRFFAERPEGSVSTLKIQRTQQEDSAVYLCASSSFLQGSNQPQHFGDGTRLSIL.

This chain joins TRBV2 and TRBJ2-1, with D possibly being TRBD2 (5 bases). V shed 1 base and J shed 12 bases, with 16 bases lying between them. This CDR3 is 14 amino acids long. Germline V gene lookup returns CDR1 SNHLY and CDR2 FYNNEI. The CDR3 here is CASSEELAAGVQFF. The CDR3, as DNA: TGTGCCAGCAGTGAAGAGCTAGCCGCTGGGGTGCAGTTCTTC.

The chain couples TRBV2 to TRBJ1-5; 7 bases agree with TRBD1. Trimming took 6 bases from V and 4 from J; bases not matched to a gene: 9. The CDR3 is 15 residues long. CDR1 is SNHLY and CDR2 is FYNNEI in the germline V gene. The CDR3 nucleotides read TGTGCCAGCAGCGGGACAGTAATGGGTAATCAGCCCCAGCATTTT. Translated: CASSGTVMGNQPQHF.